This T cell receptor (beta chain) came from a study of T cell responses to AZD1222 COVID-19 vaccine (dated by TCRdb to about 2021). Turning to the overall study: TCR sequencing covered about 230 trial participants: around 210 given two doses of AZD1222 and 26 given two doses of MenACWY control vaccine. Enrollment into the trials was organized by age into subgroups of 18-55, 56-69 and 70-plus years, and those subgroups contained about 160, 30 and 59 TCR-sequenced participants, respectively. Here is what the overall study found, with its caveats: In the small 56-69-year group, the increase in depth fell short of significance, most likely because of low power. Participants were mostly white British, with more females than males. The authors suggested clonal diversity may have been underestimated. Vaccine-associated CD4 TCRs spanned the whole spike protein, with dominant responses in regions 160-218 and 743-854. Conclusions about previously exposed vaccinees are limited because only five to seven AZD1222 recipients were SARS-CoV-2 seropositive at baseline. After two AZD1222 doses, spike-specific TCR breadth and depth were significantly higher than at day 0 and than in MenACWY recipients. No day 14 peak-response samples were available, so repertoires were characterized only after the peak T cell response. Reportedly, close to half of the unique spike-specific TCRs recognized epitopes lying outside the regions that are mutated in the B.1.351 and B.1.1.7 variants.

Of note for this clone: There is no known antigen for this receptor. The record has no base qualities; no much larger clone is one base away. The sample contains more than one DNA sequence encoding this CDR3.

The germline V gene yields SGHTA for CDR1 and FQGNSA for CDR2. Inclusive of the bounding cysteine and phenylalanine, the CDR3 is 15 residues long. The kept DNA is CDR3 alone, 45 bases in frame from the first base. Cut back by 1 base and 0 bases, the V and J ends lie 7 bases apart. The CDR3 regions of human TCRbeta chains were subjected to immunosequencing. The original pipeline was this. Repertoire TCRs were checked for matches against a reference library of SARS-CoV-2-specific TCRs that had been generated using the MIRA antigen-specificity platform. Breadth was defined as the fraction of unique TCRs that were SARS-CoV-2-associated. Depth was defined as the fraction of total T cells that were SARS-CoV-2-associated. Using the MIRA data, each spike-specific TCR was mapped to the spike region that the TCR reacts to and placed in a CD4 or CD8 class. Log10-transformed breadth and depth values were compared by one-way ANOVA with Sidak's multiple comparisons tests. Held by TCRdb, this immuneACCESS table contains in-frame sequences only and omits some clones. Under half of the omission traces to an unresolved V gene where checked; the cause of the rest is unknown. The V and J calls and the clone size are those of that table, but D and trimming were determined from the DNA. For this sample there are just under 150,000 clones; roughly 90% appear just once. The ten biggest clones cover under 2% of the sample.

The sample's time point, from its label and the paper: about 28 days (+/-7) after the second vaccine dose. Because spike-specific TCR depth and breadth did not differ between the two schedules, AZD1222 recipients who got a second dose at roughly 4 weeks were pooled with those who got a second dose at roughly 12 weeks. Vaccinee samples came from UK trials COV001 and COV002, including a single-blind randomized controlled phase 2/3 trial of AZD1222 (ChAdOx1 nCoV-19) in healthy adults. For TCRbeta chain sequencing, PBMC samples from trial participants were taken at day 0 and at day 28 after the second dose.

The sequence is built from TRBV7-2 and TRBJ2-1; the D gene is perhaps TRBD2, from 6 matching bases. The source is an adult who received the AZD1222 COVID-19 vaccine. The source was peripheral blood, collected 28 days after the second AZD1222 dose. CDR3 loop: CASSLDGSSYNEQFF. The nucleotide sequence is TGTGCCAGCAGCTTAGACGGGAGCTCCTACAATGAGCAGTTCTTC.